This TCR beta chain was observed in a study of blood T cell repertoires in COVID-19. Study information: Samples of COVID-19 (acute and convalescent) were obtained from the United States, Italy and Spain.

The CDR3 loop spans 15 amino acids. Trimming shortened V by 3 bases and J by 8 bases, and 18 bases separated the two germline ends. Germline V lookup: CDR1 SGHAT, CDR2 FQNNGV. Produced via immunoSEQ multiplex PCR; TCRdb's table is partial and in-frame only. The table lists about 280,000 clones, roughly 85% of them singletons. This chain joins TRBV11-2 and TRBJ2-3; D might be TRBD2 (6 bases). The receptor was isolated from a woman aged 45 to 65 who had recovered from COVID-19. The sequencing input was PBMCs or T cells enriched from blood (not recorded which). CDR3 nucleotides: TGTGCCAGCAGCTTTAGCGGCGGCGCGGTAGCTACGCAGTATTTT. This sequence encodes CASSFSGGAVATQYF.